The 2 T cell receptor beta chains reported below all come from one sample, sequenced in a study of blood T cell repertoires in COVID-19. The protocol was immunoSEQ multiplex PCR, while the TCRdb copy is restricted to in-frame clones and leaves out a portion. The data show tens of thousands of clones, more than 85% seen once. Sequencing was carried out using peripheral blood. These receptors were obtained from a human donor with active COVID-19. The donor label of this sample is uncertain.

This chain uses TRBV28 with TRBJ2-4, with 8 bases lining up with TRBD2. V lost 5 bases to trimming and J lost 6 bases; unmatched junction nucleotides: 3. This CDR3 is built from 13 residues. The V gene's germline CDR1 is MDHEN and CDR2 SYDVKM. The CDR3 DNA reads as TGTGCCAGCAGTACGAGCGGGAGAAACATTCAGTACTTC. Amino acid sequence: CASSTSGRNIQYF.

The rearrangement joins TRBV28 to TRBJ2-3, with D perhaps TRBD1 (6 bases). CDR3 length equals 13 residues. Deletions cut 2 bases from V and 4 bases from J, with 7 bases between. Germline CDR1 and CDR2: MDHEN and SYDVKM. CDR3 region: CASSLTGSDTQYF. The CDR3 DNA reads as TGTGCCAGCAGTTTAACAGGGTCAGATACGCAGTATTTT.